This is a list of T cell receptor beta chains from one sample in a study of control samples from healthy donors and cancer patients. Profiling relied on immunoSEQ multiplex PCR, and the TCRdb table lists in-frame clones only, not all of them. There are some 120,000 clones in the sample; around 87% occur only once, and around 3% lies in the top ten. Sequencing used blood. Receptors were obtained from a man aged 55-75 years in good health. Both conserved end residues are part of each CDR3. Each record gives: D gene, J gene, V gene, clone size, CDR3 DNA, CDR3 protein. The D gene is left open where the match is weak. Size tells how often a clone was seen (once, few, many) or the class of an expanded clone, and some rows leave it out.

>TRBD1|TRBJ2-7|TRBV9|once
TGTGCCAGCAGCGGGACAGGGGGCTTCGATGACGAGCAGTACTTC
CASSGTGGFDDEQYF
>-|TRBJ2-2|TRBV3-1/TRBV3-2|-
TGTGCCAGCAGCCAATCCGGGACGGCTGTCATACCCACCGGGGAGCTGTTTTTT
CASSQSGTAVIPTGELFF
>-|TRBJ2-7|TRBV27|-
TGTGCCAGCAGTTGGGGGGACGAGCAGTACTTC
CASSWGDEQYF
>TRBD1|TRBJ1-1|TRBV6-5|-
TGTGCCACGAATGACAGGGTAATGAACACTGAAGCTTTCTTT
CATNDRVMNTEAFF
>TRBD1|TRBJ2-7|TRBV18|once
TGTGCCAGCTCACCAAACCGGGACAGGGAGGCCTACGAGCAGTACTTC
CASSPNRDREAYEQYF
>TRBD1|TRBJ2-5|TRBV23-1|-
TGCGCCAGCAGTCAATCTGGACAGGGATTAGGAGAGACCCAGTACTTC
CASSQSGQGLGETQYF
>-|TRBJ1-1|TRBV7-3|-
TGTGCCAGCAGCTTTCCTGGGGGGGCAGCTTTCTTT
CASSFPGGAAFF
>TRBD1|TRBJ1-1|TRBV2|-
TGTGCCAGCAGGGACAGGGGCGGAATGAACACTGAAGCTTTCTTT
CASRDRGGMNTEAFF
>TRBD1|TRBJ1-1|TRBV18|-
TGTGCCAGCTCACCAGCGACAGGGGGTCGGAACACTGAAGCTTTCTTT
CASSPATGGRNTEAFF
>-|TRBJ2-5|TRBV18|-
TGTGCCAGCTCGCGGGGTACGGGAGAGACCCAGTACTTC
CASSRGTGETQYF
>-|TRBJ1-4|TRBV19|-
TGTGCCAGTAGTATCGGGCGGACTAATGAAAAACTGTTTTTT
CASSIGRTNEKLFF
>-|TRBJ2-3|TRBV20-1|-
TGCAGTGCTAGTCCGGGAGTAGATACGCAGTATTTT
CSASPGVDTQYF
>-|TRBJ1-2|TRBV6-5|-
TGTGCCAGCAGCCCCAGTTCCCTGGGGAACTATGGCTACACCTTC
CASSPSSLGNYGYTF
>TRBD1|TRBJ1-5|TRBV28|-
TGTGCCAGCAGCCCTGAGACAGGGTCTCTTCAGCCCCAGCATTTT
CASSPETGSLQPQHF
>-|TRBJ1-1|TRBV12-5|-
TGTGCTAGTGGATTCAAGGTGAACACTGAAGCTTTCTTT
CASGFKVNTEAFF